These 20 T cell receptor beta chains originate from one sample sequenced in a study of T cell responses to AZD1222 COVID-19 vaccine. Profiling relied on immunoSEQ multiplex PCR, and the TCRdb table lists in-frame clones only, not all of them. The table has some 88,000 clones, about nine tenths seen once. The sample consisted of peripheral blood, taken 28 days after the second AZD1222 dose. These receptors originate from an adult who received the AZD1222 COVID-19 vaccine.

The chain has TRBV7-8 and TRBJ1-6; the D gene is possibly TRBD1 (5 bases). The CDR3 extends over 12 amino acids. V was trimmed by 4 bases and J by 7 bases, leaving 5 bases between them. The germline gives CDR1 SGHVS, CDR2 FQNEAQ. CDR3 in DNA: TGTGCCAGCAGCTGGGACAATTCACCCCTCCACTTT. Protein sequence: CASSWDNSPLHF.

The chain is built from TRBV6-5 and TRBJ1-5, with 7 bases lining up with TRBD1. CDR1 and CDR2 from the germline V gene are MNHEY and SVGAGI. This CDR3 is 13 amino acids long. J gave up 0 bases and V 11 bases, and 4 bases lay outside the gene matches. This CDR3 is CAGRGHSNQPQHF. In DNA form, the CDR3 reads TGTGCCGGAAGGGGGCATAGCAATCAGCCCCAGCATTTT.

The chain recombines TRBV9 with TRBJ2-1; D gene unclear. The CDR3 consists of 14 residues. The germline V gene encodes CDR1 SGDLS and CDR2 YYNGEE. Trimming shortened V by 4 bases and J by 0 bases, and 8 bases separated the two germline ends. This CDR3 reads CASSHRVSYNEQFF. CDR3 in DNA: TGTGCCAGCAGCCATCGGGTCTCCTACAATGAGCAGTTCTTC. The full variable domain, in which reference TRBV9 and TRBJ2-1 provide the parts outside the CDR3, is DSGVTQTPKHLITATGQRVTLRCSPRSGDLSVYWYQQSLDQGLQFLIQYYNGEERAKGNILERFSAQQFPDLHSELNLSSLELGDSALYFCASSHRVSYNEQFFGPGTRLTVL.

V gene TRBV7-2 combines with J gene TRBJ2-7; 8 bases map to TRBD2. Germline V gene sequence: CDR1 SGHTA, CDR2 FQGNSA. The ends lost 0 bases at V and 6 bases at J; junction bases unmatched: 7. The CDR3 contains 15 residues. In nucleotides, the CDR3 is TGTGCCAGCAGCTTAGCTAGCGGGGTCCCCCTCGAGCAGTACTTC. This encodes CASSLASGVPLEQYF. Full variable domain (rest looked up from reference TRBV7-2 and TRBJ2-7): GAGVSQSPSNKVTEKGKDVELRCDPISGHTALYWYRQSLGQGLEFLIYFQGNSAPDKSGLPSDRFSAERTGGSVSTLTIQRTQQEDSAVYLCASSLASGVPLEQYFGPGTRLTVT.

This clone has a handful of counts. The rearrangement joins TRBV5-1 to TRBJ1-4; no firm D call. The V gene lost 4 bases and the J gene lost 5 bases, with 6 bases spanning the gap. Germline V gene sequence: CDR1 SGHRS, CDR2 YFSETQ. This CDR3 is 12 amino acids long. CDR3 residues: CASSRLNEKLFF. CDR3 in DNA: TGCGCCAGCAGCCGACTGAATGAAAAACTGTTTTTT.

V and J are TRBV6-2 or TRBV6-3 and TRBJ2-3, with D possibly being TRBD2 (6 bases). Looked up from germline, CDR1 is MNHEY and CDR2 is SVGEGT. The V and J ends lost 6 bases and 2 bases respectively, with 12 bases between them. The CDR3 extends over 14 amino acids. The CDR3 spells CASSRGTTTDTQYF. The CDR3 bases are TGTGCCAGCAGCCGCGGGACCACCACAGATACGCAGTATTTT.

V is TRBV2 and J is TRBJ1-2; D remains ambiguous. The length of the CDR3 is 12 residues. CDR1 SNHLY and CDR2 FYNNEI come from the germline V gene. Trimming shortened V by 1 base and J by 8 bases, and 8 bases separated the two germline ends. CDR3 bases: TGTGCCAGCAGTGAAGGCCTACGAGGCTACACCTTC. Amino acids: CASSEGLRGYTF. The full variable domain, its missing parts supplied by reference TRBV2 and TRBJ1-2, is EPEVTQTPSHQVTQMGQEVILRCVPISNHLYFYWYRQILGQKVEFLVSFYNNEISEKSEIFDDQFSVERPDGSNFTLKIRSTKLEDSAMYFCASSEGLRGYTFGSGTRLTVV.

The CDR3 region has the DNA TGCAGCATCCGGGACCTTGAGGCTTTCTTT. Encoded protein: CSIRDLEAFF. The chain recombines TRBV29-1 with TRBJ1-1; D may be TRBD1 (5 bases). V dropped 8 bases and J dropped 11 bases, with 15 bases sitting between them. Germline V gives CDR1 SQVTM, CDR2 ANQGSEA. The CDR3 has 10 amino acids.

This chain links TRBV5-1 with TRBJ1-3; 12 bases are a match to TRBD1. The ends lost 4 bases at V and 4 bases at J; junction bases unmatched: 9. Per germline, CDR1 SGHRS and CDR2 YFSETQ. The CDR3 runs 17 residues. The CDR3 bases are TGCGCCAGCAGCCTGCTAACCGGGACAGGGGGCGGAAACACCATATATTTT. Amino acid sequence: CASSLLTGTGGGNTIYF. Looking up the rest from reference TRBV5-1 and TRBJ1-3 gives the full variable domain: KAGVTQTPRYLIKTRGQQVTLSCSPISGHRSVSWYQQTPGQGLQFLFEYFSETQRNKGNFPGRFSGRQFSNSRSEMNVSTLELGDSALYLCASSLLTGTGGGNTIYFGEGSWLTVV.

J is TRBJ2-7 and V is TRBV14; D is uncertain. The CDR3 contains 15 residues. V was cut by 5 bases and J by 4 bases, with 18 bases left in between. CDR1 is SGHDN, CDR2 FVKESK, per germline. The CDR3 spells CASSFLVGSSYEQYF. The CDR3 DNA sequence: TGTGCCAGCAGCTTCCTAGTCGGGTCGTCGTACGAGCAGTACTTC.

The chain uses TRBV19 and TRBJ1-1; D gene uncertain. V was cut by 3 bases and J by 5 bases, with 13 bases left in between. Germline CDR1 reads LNHDA; CDR2 reads SQIVND (reference sequence). There are 14 residues in the CDR3. The CDR3 loop is CASSMGRVGTEAFF. The CDR3 DNA follows: TGTGCCAGTAGTATGGGGAGGGTTGGGACTGAAGCTTTCTTT.

The chain couples TRBV27 to TRBJ2-3, with D unresolved. V was cut by 5 bases and J by 6 bases, with 9 bases left in between. Germline CDR1 and CDR2: MNHEY and SMNVEV (reference sequence). This CDR3 contains 12 residues. CDR3 in amino acids: CASSDGWDTQYF. The DNA for the CDR3 is TGTGCCAGCAGTGACGGGTGGGATACGCAGTATTTT.

The chain couples TRBV5-1 to TRBJ2-5; D gene ambiguous. The CDR3 runs to 11 residues. CDR1 and CDR2 from the germline V gene are SGHRS and YFSETQ. V lost 2 bases and J lost 7, with 6 bases in between. In nucleotides, the CDR3 is TGCGCCAGCAGCTTTTCCGGGACCCAGTACTTC. Translation gives CASSFSGTQYF.

The chain has TRBV6-5 and TRBJ1-1; D is ambiguous. This CDR3 comprises 14 residues. V shed 6 bases and J shed 5 bases, with 16 bases lying between them. CDR1 and CDR2 from the germline V gene are MNHEY and SVGAGI. CDR3 DNA sequence: TGTGCCAGCAGCCTTGGCGGAGGGTATACTGAAGCTTTCTTT. Its protein product is CASSLGGGYTEAFF.

The rearrangement joins TRBV4-1 to TRBJ1-1; tentative D call: TRBD1 (5 bases). V was shortened by 2 bases and J by 0 bases, with 13 bases between the two germline ends. The CDR3 consists of 16 residues. Germline CDR1 and CDR2: MGHRA and YSYEKL. The CDR3 DNA reads TGCGCCAGCAGCCAAAAACAGGCAGTTATGAACACTGAAGCTTTCTTT. Protein: CASSQKQAVMNTEAFF.

V gene TRBV6-5 combines with J gene TRBJ1-2; D may be TRBD1 (6 bases). This CDR3 region has 14 residues. CDR1 is MNHEY and CDR2 is SVGAGI in the germline V gene. V lost 5 bases to trimming and J lost 0 bases, with 10 bases between them. The CDR3 region has the DNA TGTGCCAGCAGTCGGACAGCGACTAACTATGGCTACACCTTC. It is translated as CASSRTATNYGYTF.

The chain combines TRBV6-6 with TRBJ1-5; the D gene is possibly TRBD1 (5 bases). Germline loops: CDR1 MNHNY, CDR2 SVGAGI (reference sequence). There are 16 residues in the CDR3. With 2 bases removed from V and 3 bases from J, the gap between germline ends came to 14 bases. The CDR3 is CASSYTGQGYNQPQHF. The DNA of the CDR3 is TGTGCCAGCAGTTACACCGGGCAGGGATACAATCAGCCCCAGCATTTT.

The rearrangement links TRBV5-1 to TRBJ1-1; 10 bases map to TRBD1. V was pared by 4 bases and J by 4 bases, with 10 bases of the junction left unmatched. The CDR3 covers 16 residues. In germline, CDR1 is SGHRS, CDR2 YFSETQ. In DNA, the CDR3 is TGCGCCAGCAGCCCCGGCGACAGGGGGCGAGGCACTGAAGCTTTCTTT. This codes for CASSPGDRGRGTEAFF. Variable domain in full (rest from reference TRBV5-1 and TRBJ1-1): KAGVTQTPRYLIKTRGQQVTLSCSPISGHRSVSWYQQTPGQGLQFLFEYFSETQRNKGNFPGRFSGRQFSNSRSEMNVSTLELGDSALYLCASSPGDRGRGTEAFFGQGTRLTVV.

The chain uses TRBV4-1 and TRBJ1-4; maybe TRBD1 (6 bases). The CDR3 sequence is 17 residues long. Germline-derived CDR1 and CDR2 are MGHRA and YSYEKL. V was pared by 0 bases and J by 3 bases, with 14 bases between. CDR3 sequence (DNA): TGCGCCAGCAGCCAAGAAGGAGGGGGAGGGTCTAATGAAAAACTGTTTTTT. It is translated as CASSQEGGGGSNEKLFF.

This chain joins TRBV30 and TRBJ1-1; D is undetermined. The CDR3 totals 13 residues. Trimming took off 4 bases at V and 6 bases at J, with 15 bases between the two ends. The V gene's germline CDR1 is GTSNPN and CDR2 SVGIG (reference sequence). CDR3: CAWKGRSRAEAFF. The CDR3 region has the DNA TGTGCCTGGAAAGGACGGTCGCGGGCTGAAGCTTTCTTT.